A single sample gave rise to the 19 T cell receptor beta chains below, sequenced in a study of T cell repertoires in aging, cancer and after chemotherapy. TRB rearrangements spanning V, D and J were amplified using mixed TRB-A/B primers. TCRdb analysed the multiplex PCR reads with MiXCR anew, one entry per CDR3 protein. The sample carries around 1,800 distinct CDR3 sequences, around 34% recorded once. TCR beta rearrangements were amplified from peripheral blood genomic DNA. The sample was blood. These receptors originate from a human donor with a solid tumor. The donor label of this sample is uncertain.

This rearrangement joins TRBV29-1 to TRBJ1-1; D gene uncertain. The CDR3 spans 13 residues. V was trimmed by 1 base and J by 2 bases, leaving 8 bases between them. The V gene's germline CDR1 is SQVTM and CDR2 ANQGSEA. The CDR3 coding sequence is TGCAGCGTTGAAGCACAGAGAAACACTGAAGCTTTCTTT. It codes for CSVEAQRNTEAFF.

This chain uses TRBV6-5 with TRBJ1-4, with TRBD1 matching over 8 bases. CDR3 length equals 15 residues. J gave up 8 bases and V 5 bases, and 10 bases lay outside the gene matches. Germline V gene sequence: CDR1 MNHEY, CDR2 SVGAGI. The chain's CDR3 is CASSTRTGLGEKLFF. For the CDR3, the DNA is TGTGCCAGCAGTACACGGACAGGGTTAGGGGAAAAACTGTTTTTT.

The chain recombines TRBV20-1 with TRBJ1-1; D is uncertain. The CDR3 length is 15 residues. The V end lost 7 bases, the J end lost 1 base, and 19 bases lay between the germline ends. Germline CDR1 DFQATT, CDR2 SNEGSKA (reference sequence). CDR3 sequence: CSVFPPGGGNTEAFF. The CDR3 nucleotides read TGCAGTGTTTTTCCCCCGGGTGGCGGGAACACTGAAGCTTTCTTT.

There are a few counts of this clonotype. This rearrangement joins TRBV7-3 to TRBJ1-6; D remains ambiguous. CDR1 is SGHTA and CDR2 is FQGTGA in the germline V gene. Trimming took off 5 bases at V and 0 bases at J, with 8 bases between the two ends. The CDR3 length is 15 residues. The CDR3 spells CASSPLGSYNSPLHF. DNA for the CDR3: TGTGCCAGCAGCCCGCTGGGCTCCTATAATTCACCCCTCCACTTT.

The chain combines TRBV7-6 with TRBJ1-1; possible D gene TRBD1, 6 bases. V was shortened by 3 bases and J by 1 base, with 6 bases between the two germline ends. The CDR3 consists of 13 residues. Germline V gene lookup returns CDR1 SGHVS and CDR2 FNYEAQ. The CDR3 spells CASSLDRNTEAFF. CDR3 sequence (DNA): TGTGCCAGCAGCTTGGACAGGAACACTGAAGCTTTCTTT.

The chain couples TRBV7-7 to TRBJ2-1, with D maybe TRBD2 (5 bases). Trimming cost V 1 base and J 0 bases, with 7 bases left between them. The CDR3 has 15 residues. The germline gives CDR1 SSHAT, CDR2 FNYEAQ (reference sequence). The CDR3 is CASSLDLASYNEQFF. As DNA, the CDR3 is TGTGCCAGCAGCTTAGATCTAGCCTCCTACAATGAGCAGTTCTTC.

Comments on this clonotype: With a much larger clone just one base away, this may be a read error. The chain couples TRBV7-2 to TRBJ2-3, with D perhaps being TRBD1 or TRBD2 (5 bases each). Germline CDR1 reads SGHTA; CDR2 reads FQGNSA. V was trimmed by 5 bases and J by 1 base, leaving 16 bases between them. This CDR3 spans 16 amino acids. The CDR3 loop reads CASSPTGGLGTDTQYF. The CDR3 region has the DNA TGTGCCAGCAGCCCCACAGGCGGGTTAGGCACAGATACGCAGTATTTT.

The chain combines TRBV10-2 with TRBJ1-1; D gene unclear. This CDR3 is built from 14 residues. Deletions cut 4 bases from V and 8 bases from J, with 17 bases between. The germline gives CDR1 WSHSY, CDR2 SAAADI. For the CDR3, the DNA is TGCGCCAGCAGTGCATCAGAGATCACCGCCGAAGCTTTCTTT. Amino acid sequence: CASSASEITAEAFF.

This sequence joins TRBV11-3 and TRBJ1-1, with D possibly matching TRBD1 (5 bases). This CDR3 has 13 residues. The germline CDR1 and CDR2 sequences are SGHNT and YENEEA. With 5 bases removed from V and 6 bases from J, the gap between germline ends came to 13 bases. CDR3 bases: TGTGCCAGCAGCCGAGGGCGGGGGGCTGAAGCTTTCTTT. Residues: CASSRGRGAEAFF.

This clonotype was observed once. The rearrangement links TRBV19 to TRBJ1-5; D is perhaps TRBD1 (6 bases). The CDR3 runs to 14 residues. V was pared by 6 bases and J by 3 bases, with 12 bases between. The germline V gene has CDR1 LNHDA and CDR2 SQIVND (reference sequence). The CDR3 DNA sequence: TGTGCCAGTAGGACCACAGGGTACAATCAGCCCCAGCATTTT. This gives the protein CASRTTGYNQPQHF.

This clonotype qualifies as large. The chain uses TRBV30 and TRBJ2-7, with D perhaps TRBD2 (6 bases). The CDR3 has 13 amino acids. From germline, CDR1 is GTSNPN and CDR2 SVGIG (reference sequence). The ends were cut back, 0 bases at V and 6 bases at J, with 12 bases in the middle. Here the CDR3 DNA reads TGTGCCTGGAGTGTAGCGGGCTTGGCCGAGCAGTACTTC. It is translated as CAWSVAGLAEQYF.

This clonotype was counted between two and nine times. This rearrangement joins TRBV20-1 to TRBJ2-1, with unresolved D. V was cut by 5 bases and J by 1 base, with 9 bases left in between. Looked up from germline, CDR1 is DFQATT and CDR2 is SNEGSKA (reference sequence). The CDR3 is made up of 13 amino acids. DNA for the CDR3: TGCAGTGCTCTCGAGCGATCCTACAATGAGCAGTTCTTC. It is translated as CSALERSYNEQFF.

There are a few counts of this clonotype. At one of its ends the junction is not consistent with the germline gene, which may arise from a read error. The rearrangement uses TRBV11-2 and TRBJ2-3; D unclear. This CDR3 contains 13 residues. CDR1 is SGHAT, CDR2 FQNNGV, per germline. CDR3 in amino acids: CASSVEPRDTQYF. The CDR3 DNA reads TGTGCCAGCAGCGTAGAACCTCGGGATACGCAGTATTTT.

Of note for this clonotype: This clone may be a read error of a much larger clone one base away. This chain connects TRBV7-3 to TRBJ2-1; maybe TRBD2 (6 bases). The length of the CDR3 is 15 residues. Germline V CDR1 and CDR2: SGHTA, FQGTGA. The CDR3: CTSSLGAGPYNEQFF. CDR3 nucleotide sequence: TGTACCAGCAGCTTAGGGGCGGGACCTTACAATGAGCAGTTCTTC.

In this sample, this clonotype turned up a few times. The V and J genes are TRBV6-5 and TRBJ1-1; a weak D match, TRBD1 (6 bases). Germline CDR1 MNHEY, CDR2 SVGAGI. This CDR3 comprises 14 residues. Trimming pared 6 bases from V and 3 bases from J, leaving 14 bases between. Here the CDR3 DNA reads TGTGCCAGCAGCCGATACAGGGTTGACACTGAAGCTTTCTTT. Amino acids: CASSRYRVDTEAFF.

This rearrangement joins TRBV6-5 to TRBJ1-2, with D unclear. The V gene lost 6 bases and the J gene lost 0 bases, with 17 bases spanning the gap. There are 16 residues in the CDR3. In germline, CDR1 is MNHEY, CDR2 SVGAGI. The CDR3 protein is CASRERGFFSNYGYTF. For the CDR3, the DNA is TGTGCCAGCAGAGAGCGAGGGTTTTTTTCTAACTATGGCTACACCTTC.

This clonotype was observed a few times. The chain recombines TRBV7-3 with TRBJ2-1; 11 nucleotides match TRBD2. The CDR3 consists of 15 residues. V dropped 0 bases and J dropped 8; count of bases not matched to a gene: 3. Germline assignment: CDR1 SGHTA and CDR2 FQGTGA. The CDR3 bases are TGTGCCAGCAGCTTAACGCTAGCGGGGGGACATGAGCAGTTCTTC. It is translated as CASSLTLAGGHEQFF.

This clonotype is termed large. The chain combines TRBV6-5 with TRBJ2-1, with D perhaps matching TRBD1 (6 bases). Germline loops: CDR1 MNHEY, CDR2 SVGAGI. The CDR3 is 16 residues long. With 6 bases removed from V and 4 bases from J, the gap between germline ends came to 19 bases. Here the CDR3 DNA reads TGTGCCAGCAGCAGGTTGCCGGGACAAACGTACAATGAGCAGTTCTTC. Translation gives CASSRLPGQTYNEQFF.

This clonotype is labeled as large (0.1 to 1%). The chain joins TRBV29-1 to TRBJ2-5; 7 bases align to TRBD1. J gave up 7 bases and V 4 bases, and 3 bases lay outside the gene matches. The CDR3 has 11 amino acids. The germline gives CDR1 SQVTM, CDR2 ANQGSEA. The CDR3 reads CSVGTGGTQYF. The DNA for the CDR3 is TGCAGCGTTGGGACAGGTGGGACCCAGTACTTC.